This T cell receptor beta chain was identified during a study of blood T cell repertoires in COVID-19. Study details: Spain, Italy and the United States supplied samples that represented acute and convalescent COVID-19. From T cells, B-cell-depleted T cells, or PBMCs came the material, which was cDNA or gDNA.

The sample holds one count of this clone. The germline V gene encodes CDR1 SGDLS and CDR2 YYNGEE. The CDR3 has 17 amino acids. Trimming removed 1 base from V and 0 bases from J; junction bases left unmatched: 3. Original handling: Nucleated cell number was recorded as an estimate derived from reference gene primer amplification. The method was immunoSEQ multiplex PCR; TCRdb's version includes in-frame clones alone and lacks a portion of them. That table supplies the V and J calls and clone size; D and trimming were determined from the DNA. Of about 110,000 clones in the sample, 76% are singletons; the top ten hold less than 4%.

The V and J genes are TRBV9 and TRBJ2-3; the match to TRBD2 covers 12 bases. This TCR derives from a woman of 80 years or more with acute or convalescent COVID-19. Source material: peripheral blood. CDR3 amino acids: CASSVSLAGGSTDTQYF. In nucleotides, the CDR3 is TGTGCCAGCAGCGTAAGTCTAGCGGGGGGGAGCACAGATACGCAGTATTTT.